This entry lists 5 T cell receptor beta chains sequenced from one sample in a study of blood T cell repertoires in COVID-19. Some clones are missing from TCRdb's copy, which holds only in-frame ones; the method was immunoSEQ multiplex PCR. The sample consists of roughly 75,000 clones, about four fifths of them appearing once. The sequenced material came from peripheral blood. Receptors were obtained from a man between 65 and 80 years old with acute or convalescent COVID-19.

The V gene is TRBV5-4, the J gene TRBJ2-3; TRBD2 matches at 11 bases. CDR3 length: 17 amino acids. The germline V gene encodes CDR1 SGHNT and CDR2 YYREEE (reference sequence). With 4 bases clipped from V and 1 base from J, the junction kept 8 bases outside the gene matches. For the CDR3, the DNA is TGTGCCAGCAGCACGTCACTAGCGGGAGTCGGCACAGATACGCAGTATTTT. Amino acids: CASSTSLAGVGTDTQYF.

The V and J genes are TRBV3-1 (or the pseudogene TRBV3-2) and TRBJ2-1; 9 bases are shared with TRBD2. CDR3 size: 17 residues. Trimming at V came to 0 bases and at J to 4 bases, leaving 7 bases not matched to a gene. Germline V gives CDR1 LGHDT, CDR2 YNNKEL (reference sequence). The CDR3 DNA reads TGTGCCAGCAGCCAAGACCCCCTAGCGGGAACTTACAATGAGCAGTTCTTC. It translates to CASSQDPLAGTYNEQFF.

This chain connects TRBV4-1 to TRBJ1-1; 8 bases match TRBD1. This CDR3 comprises 17 residues. Trimming at V came to 0 bases and at J to 5 bases, leaving 11 bases not matched to a gene. Germline V gene lookup returns CDR1 MGHRA and CDR2 YSYEKL. As DNA, the CDR3 is TGCGCCAGCAGCCAAGACACAGGGGGAGTTGGATTAACTGAAGCTTTCTTT. Translated, it gives CASSQDTGGVGLTEAFF.

V gene TRBV15 combines with J gene TRBJ2-7; 7 bases map to TRBD2. The CDR3 extends over 16 amino acids. Germline assignment: CDR1 LNHNV and CDR2 YYDKDF (reference sequence). V lost 3 bases, J lost 6 bases, and 14 bases stayed unmatched. CDR3 amino acids: CATSRGEGEDQVEQYF. Here the CDR3 DNA reads TGTGCCACCAGCAGGGGGGAGGGCGAAGATCAGGTCGAGCAGTACTTC.

There are a few counts of this clone. The V and J genes are TRBV6-5 and TRBJ2-7, with a weak D call TRBD2 (5 bases). V shed 5 bases and J shed 5 bases, with 13 bases lying between them. Germline V gene lookup returns CDR1 MNHEY and CDR2 SVGAGI. The CDR3 totals 13 residues. CDR3 protein: CASSRREADEQYF. The CDR3 coding sequence is TGTGCCAGCAGTAGAAGGGAAGCGGACGAGCAGTACTTC.